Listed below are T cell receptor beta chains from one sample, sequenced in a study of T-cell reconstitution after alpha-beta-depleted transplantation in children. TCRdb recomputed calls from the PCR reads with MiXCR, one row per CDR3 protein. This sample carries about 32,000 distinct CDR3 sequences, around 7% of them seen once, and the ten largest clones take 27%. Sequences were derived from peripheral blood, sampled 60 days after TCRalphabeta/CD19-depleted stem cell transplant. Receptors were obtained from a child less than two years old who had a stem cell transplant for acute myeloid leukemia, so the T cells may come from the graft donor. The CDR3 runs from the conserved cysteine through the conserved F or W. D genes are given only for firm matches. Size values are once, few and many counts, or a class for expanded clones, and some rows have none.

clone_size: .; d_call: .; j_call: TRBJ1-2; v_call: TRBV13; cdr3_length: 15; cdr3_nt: TGTGCCAGCAGCTTAGGGGAGAATTCTAACTATGGCTACACCTTC; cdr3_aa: CASSLGENSNYGYTF
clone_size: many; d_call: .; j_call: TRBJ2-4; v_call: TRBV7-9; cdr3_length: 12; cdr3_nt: TGTGCCAGCAGCTTGGGGAAAAACATTCAGTACTTC; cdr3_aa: CASSLGKNIQYF
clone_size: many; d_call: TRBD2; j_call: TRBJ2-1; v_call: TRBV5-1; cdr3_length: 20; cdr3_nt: TGCGCCAGCAGCTTGGAAGGCCCACTAGCGGGAGGGGGGTCCTACAATGAGCAGTTCTTC; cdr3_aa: CASSLEGPLAGGGSYNEQFF
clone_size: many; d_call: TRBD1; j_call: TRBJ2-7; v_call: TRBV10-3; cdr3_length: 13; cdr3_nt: TGTGCCATCAGGGGACAGGTATCCTACGAGCAGTACTTC; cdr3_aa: CAIRGQVSYEQYF
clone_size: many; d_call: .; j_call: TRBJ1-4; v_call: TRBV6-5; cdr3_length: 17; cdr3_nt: TGTGCCAGCAGTTACGGATGGAGACCCGCAACTAATGAAAAACTGTTTTTT; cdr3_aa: CASSYGWRPATNEKLFF
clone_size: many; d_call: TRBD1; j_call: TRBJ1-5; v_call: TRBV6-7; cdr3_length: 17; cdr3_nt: TGTGCCAGCAGTTACCCTAGTGGGACAGGGTACAATCAGCCCCAGCATTTT; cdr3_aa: CASSYPSGTGYNQPQHF
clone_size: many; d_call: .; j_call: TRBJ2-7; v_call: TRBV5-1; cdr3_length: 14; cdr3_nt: TGCGCCAGCAGCTTGTCACAGGGTGTCCACGAGCAGTACTTC; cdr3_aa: CASSLSQGVHEQYF
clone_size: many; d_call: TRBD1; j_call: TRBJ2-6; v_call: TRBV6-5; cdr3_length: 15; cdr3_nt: TGTGCCAGCAGTTACTCGATAACCAGGGGGAACGTCCTGACTTTC; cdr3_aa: CASSYSITRGNVLTF
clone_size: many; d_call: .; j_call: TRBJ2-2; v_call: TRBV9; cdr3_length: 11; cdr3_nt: TGTGCCAGCAGCGTAGCCGGGGAGCTGTTTTTT; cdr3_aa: CASSVAGELFF
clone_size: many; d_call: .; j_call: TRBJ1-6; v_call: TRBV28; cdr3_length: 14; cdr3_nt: TGTGCCAGCAGTTTGGGACCCGCAGCCTCACCCCTCCACTTT; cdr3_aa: CASSLGPAASPLHF
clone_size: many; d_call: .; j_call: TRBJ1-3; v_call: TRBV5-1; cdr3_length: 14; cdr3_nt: TGCGCCAGCAGGGACAAGAACTCTGGAAACACCATATATTTT; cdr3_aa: CASRDKNSGNTIYF
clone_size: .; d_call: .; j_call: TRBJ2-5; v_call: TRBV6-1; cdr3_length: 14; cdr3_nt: TGTGCCAGCAGTGAAATAGGGGTAGGAGAGACCCAGTACTTC; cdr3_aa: CASSEIGVGETQYF
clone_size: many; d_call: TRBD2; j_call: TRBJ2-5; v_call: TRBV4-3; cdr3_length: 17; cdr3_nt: TGCGCCAGCAGCCAAGGTTTTAGCGGGGGGTACCAAGAGACCCAGTACTTC; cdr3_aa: CASSQGFSGGYQETQYF
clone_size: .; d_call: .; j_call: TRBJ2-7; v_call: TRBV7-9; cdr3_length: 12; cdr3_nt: TGTGCCAGCAGCTTAGCCGGCCGCGAGCAGTACTTC; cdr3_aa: CASSLAGREQYF
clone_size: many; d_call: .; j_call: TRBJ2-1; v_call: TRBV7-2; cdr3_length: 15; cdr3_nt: TGTGCCAGCAGCTTAGTGCGGGGCCCCTACAATGAGCAGTTCTTC; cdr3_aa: CASSLVRGPYNEQFF
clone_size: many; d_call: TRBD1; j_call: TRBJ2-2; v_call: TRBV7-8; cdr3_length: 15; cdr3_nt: TGTGCCAGCAGCCGGACAGGGGATAACACCGGGGAGCTGTTTTTT; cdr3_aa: CASSRTGDNTGELFF
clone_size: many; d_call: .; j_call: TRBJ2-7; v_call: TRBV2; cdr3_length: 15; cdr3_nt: TGTGCCAGCGGCTCTACCCGGGACGGGCTTTTTGAGCAGTACTTC; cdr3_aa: CASGSTRDGLFEQYF
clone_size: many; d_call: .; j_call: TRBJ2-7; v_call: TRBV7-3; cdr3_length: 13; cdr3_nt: TGTGCCAGCAGCATAGACAATTCCTACGAGCAGTACTTC; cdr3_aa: CASSIDNSYEQYF
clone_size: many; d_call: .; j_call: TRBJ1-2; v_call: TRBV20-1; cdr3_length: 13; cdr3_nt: TGCAGTGCTAGAGAGGCGGGTATGGCTGGCTACACCTTC; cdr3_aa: CSAREAGMAGYTF
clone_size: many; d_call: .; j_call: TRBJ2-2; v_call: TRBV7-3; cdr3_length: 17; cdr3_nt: TGTGCCAGCAGCTCTCAACCCCCAGGGGCGGGGACCGGGGAGCTGTTTTTT; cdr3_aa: CASSSQPPGAGTGELFF
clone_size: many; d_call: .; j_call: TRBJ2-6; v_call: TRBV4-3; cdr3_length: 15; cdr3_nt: TGCGCCAGCAGCCAAGACAGGCCTGGGGCCAACGTCCTGACTTTC; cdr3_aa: CASSQDRPGANVLTF
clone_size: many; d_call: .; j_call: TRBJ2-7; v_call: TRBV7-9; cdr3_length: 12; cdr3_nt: TGTGCCAGCAGGCGGGACGGGGACGAGCAGTACTTC; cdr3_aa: CASRRDGDEQYF
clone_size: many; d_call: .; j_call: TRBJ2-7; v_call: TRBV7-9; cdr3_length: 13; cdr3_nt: TGTGCCAGCAGCTTAACAGGGCTCTACGAGCAGTACTTC; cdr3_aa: CASSLTGLYEQYF
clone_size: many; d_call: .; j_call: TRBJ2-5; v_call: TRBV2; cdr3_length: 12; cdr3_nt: TGTGCCAGCAGTGAGGAGGTAGAGACCCAGTACTTC; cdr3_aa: CASSEEVETQYF
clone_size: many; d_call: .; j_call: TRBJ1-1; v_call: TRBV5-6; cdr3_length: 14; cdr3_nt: TGTGCCAGCAGCTTGGACATTGTTAACACTGAAGCTTTCTTT; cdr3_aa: CASSLDIVNTEAFF
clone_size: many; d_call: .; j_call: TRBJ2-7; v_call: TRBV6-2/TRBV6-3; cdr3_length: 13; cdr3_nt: TGTGCCAGCTGCGACTTAGGGGCCTACGAGCAGTACTTC; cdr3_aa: CASCDLGAYEQYF
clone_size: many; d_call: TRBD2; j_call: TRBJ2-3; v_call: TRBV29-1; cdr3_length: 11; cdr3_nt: TGCAGCGTGAGGGGAGGGGATACGCAGTATTTT; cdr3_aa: CSVRGGDTQYF
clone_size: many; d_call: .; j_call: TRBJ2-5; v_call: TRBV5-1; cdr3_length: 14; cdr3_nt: TGCGCCAGCAGCACTGATGCGCGCCAAGAGACCCAGTACTTC; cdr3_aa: CASSTDARQETQYF
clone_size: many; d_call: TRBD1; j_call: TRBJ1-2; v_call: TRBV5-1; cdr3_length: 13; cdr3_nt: TGCGCCAGCAGCCCGACAGGGGTAGACGGCTACACCTTC; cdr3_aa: CASSPTGVDGYTF